These 29 T cell receptor beta chains were all obtained from the same sample, sequenced in a study of T cell responses to AZD1222 COVID-19 vaccine. Measured with immunoSEQ multiplex PCR; TCRdb has only the in-frame clones, and not every one. The sample includes 90,000 to 100,000 clones, more than 85% seen only once; the top ten take approximately 7.5%. Sequenced here: peripheral blood, sampled on day 0 of AZD1222 vaccination. The receptors here all came from an adult in good health.

This chain uses TRBV6-5 with TRBJ1-2; D remains ambiguous. Germline CDR1 reads MNHEY; CDR2 reads SVGAGI. There are 13 residues in the CDR3. The germline V and J ends were trimmed by 7 bases and 1 base, with 10 bases remaining between them. CDR3: CASNSGLNYGYTF. DNA of the CDR3: TGTGCCAGCAATTCCGGTCTTAACTATGGCTACACCTTC.

V and J are TRBV4-3 and TRBJ1-3; 7 nucleotides line up with TRBD1. J was trimmed by 0 bases and V by 4 bases; bases with no gene match: 6. In germline, CDR1 is LGHNA, CDR2 YSLEER. This CDR3 contains 16 residues. CDR3 in amino acids: CASSPGQSSSGNTIYF. As DNA, the CDR3 is TGCGCCAGCAGCCCGGGACAGTCGAGCTCTGGAAACACCATATATTTT.

The chain couples TRBV18 to TRBJ1-1; TRBD1 agrees at 7 bases. Germline V gene lookup returns CDR1 KGHSH and CDR2 LQKENI. V lost 4 bases, J lost 0 bases, and 14 bases stayed unmatched. There are 18 residues in the CDR3. Written as DNA, the CDR3 is TGTGCCAGCTCACGCCGAGACAGGGTCCTGCAGATGAACACTGAAGCTTTCTTT. The encoded protein is CASSRRDRVLQMNTEAFF.

In the case of this clone: The same CDR3 also results from other DNA sequences found in this sample. The chain couples TRBV2 to TRBJ1-2, with 7 bases aligning to TRBD1. CDR1 and CDR2 (germline): SNHLY, FYNNEI. J was trimmed by 2 bases and V by 6 bases; bases with no gene match: 0. This CDR3 has 12 residues. The CDR3 reads CASRGQNYGYTF. As DNA, the CDR3 is TGTGCCAGCAGGGGACAGAACTATGGCTACACCTTC.

The genes are TRBV7-3 and TRBJ2-2; TRBD2 matches 12 bases. Germline V gives CDR1 SGHTA, CDR2 FQGTGA. This CDR3 region has 18 residues. The ends lost 2 bases at V and 5 bases at J; junction bases unmatched: 9. DNA of the CDR3: TGTGCCAGCAGCTTAGCCCCTATGACTAGCGGGAGTACCGGGGAGCTGTTTTTT. It yields the protein CASSLAPMTSGSTGELFF.

The gene calls are TRBV4-3 and TRBJ2-7; 10 nucleotides line up with TRBD2. The V gene end was trimmed by 3 bases and the J gene end by 1 base; junction bases not matched to a gene: 3. This CDR3 has 15 residues. Germline V gives CDR1 LGHNA, CDR2 YSLEER. Here the CDR3 DNA reads TGCGCCAGCAGCCATGGACTAGCGGAATCCTACGAGCAGTACTTC. Residues: CASSHGLAESYEQYF.

The chain couples TRBV28 to TRBJ2-5, with D maybe TRBD2 (6 bases). Germline V gene sequence: CDR1 MDHEN, CDR2 SYDVKM. This CDR3 region has 15 residues. V was clipped by 5 bases and J by 5 bases, with 18 bases between them. CDR3 coding DNA: TGTGCCAGCAGTCCGGGGCGGAGGGAAAGGGAGACCCAGTACTTC. Protein sequence: CASSPGRRERETQYF.

The chain uses TRBV9 and TRBJ2-5, with 11 bases fitting TRBD2. J was trimmed by 4 bases and V by 2 bases; bases with no gene match: 4. The CDR3 is 15 residues long. Germline V gene sequence: CDR1 SGDLS, CDR2 YYNGEE. The CDR3 protein is CASSVSGREGETQYF. CDR3 DNA: TGTGCCAGCAGCGTTAGCGGGAGGGAGGGAGAGACCCAGTACTTC.

V usage is TRBV27 and J usage is TRBJ2-7; 8 bases are a match to TRBD1. The germline V gene has CDR1 MNHEY and CDR2 SMNVEV (reference sequence). This CDR3 has 16 residues. V was clipped by 6 bases and J by 1 base; unmatched bases: 11. In DNA, the CDR3 is TGTGCCAGCAGCAGGGGCGGACAGGGACCTTCCTACGAGCAGTACTTC. Its protein product is CASSRGGQGPSYEQYF.

The rearrangement joins TRBV3-1 (or the pseudogene TRBV3-2) to TRBJ2-1; 9 positions agree with TRBD2. V lost 7 bases to trimming and J lost 7 bases; unmatched junction nucleotides: 14. The germline V gene encodes CDR1 LGHDT and CDR2 YNNKEL (reference sequence). The CDR3 length is 16 residues. The CDR3 bases are TGTGCCAGCAACCCCTCCGCGGGGGGGGCCGTTAATGAGCAGTTCTTC. Residues: CASNPSAGGAVNEQFF.

This sequence joins TRBV3-1 (or the pseudogene TRBV3-2) and TRBJ1-1; D not resolved. CDR1 is LGHDT and CDR2 is YNNKEL in the germline V gene (reference sequence). Between the trimmed V and J ends, which lost 5 bases and 1 base, there was a span of 11 bases. The CDR3 loop spans 14 amino acids. In DNA, the CDR3 is TGTGCCAGCAGCGCGACGACGCAGAACACTGAAGCTTTCTTT. It specifies CASSATTQNTEAFF.

This clone was observed a handful of times. The rearrangement uses TRBV15 and TRBJ1-2; tentative D call: TRBD1 (6 bases). Trimming stripped 2 bases from V and 13 bases from J, with 17 bases between. Per germline, CDR1 LNHNV and CDR2 YYDKDF (reference sequence). The CDR3 is made up of 13 amino acids. CDR3 sequence (DNA): TGTGCCACCAGCAGATCCGGACAGCTGAGCGGCACCTTC. It encodes CATSRSGQLSGTF.

The chain carries TRBV21-1 and TRBJ1-6. TRBV21-1 is recorded as a pseudogene. The CDR3 is 19 residues long. The CDR3 protein is CASSNSVRAKADHNSPLHF. In DNA, the CDR3 is TGTGCCAGCAGCAATAGTGTAAGGGCAAAAGCGGACCATAATTCACCCCTCCACTTT.

The genes are TRBV5-1 and TRBJ2-1; 11 bases line up with TRBD2. V trimming: 4 bases; J trimming: 3 bases; junction bases outside the gene matches: 6. The germline V gene encodes CDR1 SGHRS and CDR2 YFSETQ. This CDR3 comprises 16 residues. CDR3 protein: CASSRTSGGNYNEQFF. The DNA for the CDR3 is TGCGCCAGCAGCAGAACTAGCGGGGGAAACTACAATGAGCAGTTCTTC.

This chain connects TRBV4-3 to TRBJ2-7, with 10 bases identical to TRBD1. Germline trimming cut 1 base from V and 4 bases from J; bases unmatched to any gene: 4. The V gene's germline CDR1 is LGHNA and CDR2 YSLEER. The CDR3 contains 15 residues. Here the CDR3 reads CASSQGPGQGYEQYF. DNA for the CDR3: TGCGCCAGCAGCCAAGGGCCGGGACAGGGGTACGAGCAGTACTTC.

The V gene is TRBV7-9, the J gene TRBJ1-3, with D unclear. The CDR3 sequence is 13 residues long. V lost 5 bases to trimming and J lost 2 bases, with 7 bases between them. Germline V lookup: CDR1 SEHNR, CDR2 FQNEAQ (reference sequence). The CDR3 DNA is TGTGCCAGCAGCCCCTCGGCTGGAAACACCATATATTTT. Encoded protein: CASSPSAGNTIYF.

The rearrangement links TRBV7-2 to TRBJ2-1; TRBD2 aligns across 7 bases. The length of the CDR3 is 14 residues. J gave up 10 bases and V 1 base, and 7 bases lay outside the gene matches. The germline V gene encodes CDR1 SGHTA and CDR2 FQGNSA. The CDR3 region has the DNA TGTGCCAGCAGCTTAGGGGCCTTTAGCGGGGAGCAGTTCTTC. It specifies CASSLGAFSGEQFF.

The rearrangement uses TRBV29-1 and TRBJ2-7; no reliable D call. V was shortened by 0 bases and J by 4 bases, with 10 bases between the two germline ends. This CDR3 comprises 13 residues. The germline CDR1 and CDR2 sequences are SQVTM and ANQGSEA. The CDR3 is CSVEDIMEYEQYF. CDR3 nucleotides: TGCAGCGTTGAAGATATCATGGAGTACGAGCAGTACTTC.

The chain is built from TRBV24-1 and TRBJ2-2; 8 bases map to TRBD1. Per germline, CDR1 KGHDR and CDR2 SFDVKD. The CDR3 covers 16 residues. V was clipped by 3 bases and J by 0 bases; unmatched bases: 2. In DNA, the CDR3 is TGTGCCACCAGTGATCCAGGGGGCCCGAACACCGGGGAGCTGTTTTTT. This codes for CATSDPGGPNTGELFF.

The chain links TRBV19 to TRBJ1-4, with D perhaps matching TRBD1 (5 bases). The germline V gene has CDR1 LNHDA and CDR2 SQIVND (reference sequence). Deletions cut 3 bases from V and 5 bases from J, with 10 bases between. This CDR3 contains 14 residues. CDR3 DNA: TGTGCCAGTAGTATTCAGGGTTCCAATGAAAAACTGTTTTTT. Encoded protein: CASSIQGSNEKLFF.

The rearrangement uses TRBV28 and TRBJ2-4; D possibly corresponds to TRBD1 (5 bases). This CDR3 spans 14 amino acids. V lost 10 bases and J 1 base, leaving 14 bases between the germline ends. Germline CDR1 MDHEN, CDR2 SYDVKM. The CDR3 region is CATRQGAAKNIQYF. The CDR3 DNA sequence: TGTGCCACCCGCCAAGGGGCCGCCAAAAACATTCAGTACTTC.

The chain has TRBV7-6 and TRBJ2-2; D uncertain. The V end was cut by 5 bases, the J end by 5 bases, with 18 bases between. The CDR3 runs to 16 residues. The germline V gene has CDR1 SGHVS and CDR2 FNYEAQ. The CDR3 loop reads CASSLTSGFRTGELFF. CDR3 bases: TGTGCCAGCAGCCTCACCTCAGGTTTTAGAACCGGGGAGCTGTTTTTT.

The V and J genes are TRBV18 and TRBJ1-2; D gene ambiguous. Germline V gene data show CDR1 as KGHSH and CDR2 as LQKENI. Trimming stripped 0 bases from V and 4 bases from J, with 12 bases between. CDR3 length equals 15 residues. The CDR3 loop reads CASSPPMVRPYGYTF. Here the CDR3 DNA reads TGTGCCAGCTCACCACCGATGGTAAGGCCCTATGGCTACACCTTC.

The gene calls are TRBV6-5 and TRBJ2-4; D call uncertain. CDR3 length: 14 residues. V gave up 7 bases and J gave up 0 bases, with 10 bases separating them. Germline V gene data show CDR1 as MNHEY and CDR2 as SVGAGI. The CDR3 loop is CASTLDLAKNIQYF. DNA for the CDR3: TGTGCCAGCACCCTGGATCTAGCCAAAAACATTCAGTACTTC.

The gene calls are TRBV2 and TRBJ2-7; D remains unclear. The V gene lost 2 bases and the J gene lost 6 bases, with 11 bases spanning the gap. The CDR3 spans 13 residues. In germline, CDR1 is SNHLY, CDR2 FYNNEI. The CDR3 bases are TGTGCCAGCAGTGAATCCCCGGGTCGCGAGCAGTACTTC. The encoded protein is CASSESPGREQYF. The whole variable domain, filled in from reference TRBV2 and TRBJ2-7, reads EPEVTQTPSHQVTQMGQEVILRCVPISNHLYFYWYRQILGQKVEFLVSFYNNEISEKSEIFDDQFSVERPDGSNFTLKIRSTKLEDSAMYFCASSESPGREQYFGPGTRLTVT.

This clone is a singleton in its sample. The rearrangement joins TRBV9 to TRBJ2-2; possible D gene TRBD2, 6 bases. Germline loops: CDR1 SGDLS, CDR2 YYNGEE. The CDR3 extends over 16 amino acids. V was cut by 0 bases and J by 2 bases, with 11 bases left in between. For the CDR3, the DNA is TGTGCCAGCAGCGTAGGTGGCGGGGCCAACACCGGGGAGCTGTTTTTT. This sequence encodes CASSVGGGANTGELFF.

This clone was picked up one time. The gene calls are TRBV19 and TRBJ1-4; TRBD1 is a possible D gene (6 bases). CDR3 size: 14 residues. CDR1 and CDR2 from the germline V gene are LNHDA and SQIVND (reference sequence). The germline V and J ends were trimmed by 4 bases and 6 bases, with 12 bases remaining between them. The CDR3 DNA is TGTGCCAGTAGTAAGGGGACATTGGATGAAAAACTGTTTTTT. Amino acids: CASSKGTLDEKLFF.

The count of this clone is one. This chain joins TRBV30 and TRBJ1-3, with a tentative D call TRBD1 (5 bases). Germline CDR1 and CDR2: GTSNPN and SVGIG (reference sequence). The V end lost 0 bases, the J end lost 0 bases, and 9 bases lay between the germline ends. The CDR3 spans 15 residues. The CDR3 nucleotides read TGTGCCTGGAGTGTACGGGGGAGCTCTGGAAACACCATATATTTT. Translated: CAWSVRGSSGNTIYF.

This clone was observed once. V gene TRBV19 combines with J gene TRBJ2-5, with D possibly being TRBD2 (5 bases). V lost 1 base, J lost 5 bases, and 14 bases lay in between. The germline V gene has CDR1 LNHDA and CDR2 SQIVND (reference sequence). This CDR3 has 15 amino acids. The CDR3 protein is CASSIVIGGGETQYF. CDR3 DNA sequence: TGTGCCAGTAGTATAGTTATCGGAGGTGGGGAGACCCAGTACTTC.